These 18 T cell receptor beta chains were all obtained from the same sample, sequenced in a study of T cell responses to AZD1222 COVID-19 vaccine (dated by TCRdb to about 2021). The time point label here, explained by the study, means: about 28 days (+/-7) after the second vaccine dose. Receptor libraries were prepared by the immunoSEQ multiplex PCR assay. TCRdb holds this immuneACCESS table with in-frame rearrangements only. Some clones are missing; in checked studies, unresolved V genes explain under half, and the rest has no known cause. The sample table contains 54,000 or so clones; only one count was recorded for approximately 80% of them. In total, the top ten clones hold less than 5% of the sample. Sequences were derived from peripheral blood, sampled 28 days after the second AZD1222 dose. These TCRs come from an adult who received the AZD1222 COVID-19 vaccine.

The V and J genes are TRBV3-1 (or the pseudogene TRBV3-2) and TRBJ2-1; TRBD2 aligns across 12 bases. Germline assignment: CDR1 LGHDT and CDR2 YNNKEL (reference sequence). V lost 2 bases, J lost 7 bases, and 9 bases stayed unmatched. CDR3 length: 17 amino acids. The CDR3 spells CASSQLTGTSGWNEQFF. The CDR3 nucleotides read TGTGCCAGCAGCCAACTGACCGGGACTAGCGGGTGGAATGAGCAGTTCTTC.

Only a few counts were recorded for this clone. The J gene is TRBJ1-6, the V gene TRBV3-1 (or the pseudogene TRBV3-2), with D tentatively TRBD1 (5 bases). Germline V gene lookup returns CDR1 LGHDT and CDR2 YNNKEL (reference sequence). The CDR3 contains 15 residues. V was clipped by 0 bases and J by 10 bases, with 13 bases between them. The CDR3 DNA sequence: TGTGCCAGCAGCCAAGAACCCAGGGTCGTATCACCCCTCCACTTT. This translates into CASSQEPRVVSPLHF.

This chain uses TRBV7-2 with TRBJ2-1; the D gene is possibly TRBD1 (6 bases). This CDR3 region has 13 residues. V was shortened by 5 bases and J by 7 bases, with 12 bases between the two germline ends. The V gene's germline CDR1 is SGHTA and CDR2 FQGNSA. For the CDR3, the DNA is TGTGCCAGCAGCCTAATCCAGGGGAATGAGCAGTTCTTC. This sequence encodes CASSLIQGNEQFF.

The chain uses TRBV5-6 and TRBJ2-2, with 9 bases lining up with TRBD1. Germline V gene sequence: CDR1 SGHDT, CDR2 YYEEEE. Trimming removed 3 bases from V and 0 bases from J; junction bases left unmatched: 3. This CDR3 comprises 16 residues. CDR3 sequence: CASSWGQGANTGELFF. The CDR3 nucleotides read TGTGCCAGCAGCTGGGGACAGGGCGCGAACACCGGGGAGCTGTTTTTT.

The V call is TRBV7-2, the J call TRBJ1-3; TRBD1 matches 7 bases. In germline, CDR1 is SGHTA, CDR2 FQGNSA. The CDR3 consists of 15 residues. The trim removed 5 bases at V and 0 bases at J, leaving 4 bases unmatched. DNA of the CDR3: TGTGCCAGCAGCCGCCGGGACAGCTCTGGAAACACCATATATTTT. Translated, it gives CASSRRDSSGNTIYF.

The sample holds a few counts of this clone. The sample contains more than one DNA sequence encoding this CDR3. V is TRBV6-5 and J is TRBJ1-1; D might be TRBD1 (6 bases). There are 15 residues in the CDR3. V was trimmed by 0 bases and J by 1 base, leaving 9 bases between them. The V gene's germline CDR1 is MNHEY and CDR2 SVGAGI. CDR3 nucleotide sequence: TGTGCCAGCAGTTACTCGAGAGGGGGGAACACTGAAGCTTTCTTT. Its translation is CASSYSRGGNTEAFF.

V usage is TRBV9 and J usage is TRBJ2-2; D is unclear. Germline V gene data show CDR1 as SGDLS and CDR2 as YYNGEE. This CDR3 spans 13 amino acids. The V end was cut by 4 bases, the J end by 3 bases, with 7 bases between. In DNA form, the CDR3 reads TGTGCCAGCAGCCCGCGAGACACCGGGGAGCTGTTTTTT. Protein: CASSPRDTGELFF. The complete variable domain, with remaining parts taken from reference TRBV9 and TRBJ2-2, reads DSGVTQTPKHLITATGQRVTLRCSPRSGDLSVYWYQQSLDQGLQFLIQYYNGEERAKGNILERFSAQQFPDLHSELNLSSLELGDSALYFCASSPRDTGELFFGEGSRLTVL.

About this clone: At one of its ends the junction is not consistent with the germline gene, which may arise from a read error. The rearrangement uses TRBV19 and TRBJ2-5; TRBD1 or TRBD2 may be the D gene (6 bases each). CDR3 length: 12 residues. Germline lookup yields CDR1 LNHDA and CDR2 SQIVND (reference sequence). CDR3 nucleotides: TGTGCCAGTGACACAGGGACTGGACAGATAAACTTC. It is translated as CASDTGTGQINF.

The chain is built from TRBV5-4 and TRBJ2-1; 9 nucleotides match TRBD1. The V gene end was trimmed by 3 bases and the J gene end by 5 bases; junction bases not matched to a gene: 6. This CDR3 spans 15 amino acids. Germline CDR1 is SGHNT and CDR2 is YYREEE (reference sequence). In nucleotides, the CDR3 is TGTGCCAGCAGCTGGCCGGGACAGGGCCACAATGAGCAGTTCTTC. Protein product: CASSWPGQGHNEQFF.

The chain carries TRBV6-5 and TRBJ1-2; D perhaps matches TRBD1 (6 bases). Trimming shortened V by 7 bases and J by 6 bases, and 21 bases separated the two germline ends. The germline CDR1 and CDR2 sequences are MNHEY and SVGAGI. The CDR3 length is 15 residues. The CDR3 protein is CASTRGGGTPNGYTF. CDR3 nucleotide sequence: TGTGCCAGCACGAGGGGGGGAGGGACGCCAAATGGCTACACCTTC.

This clone was recorded a few times. V and J are TRBV5-6 and TRBJ2-7; weak D call: TRBD1 (6 bases). The germline V and J ends were trimmed by 4 bases and 1 base, with 9 bases remaining between them. CDR3 length: 13 residues. Germline CDR1 and CDR2: SGHDT and YYEEEE. This CDR3 reads CASSQQGSYEQYV. Written as DNA, the CDR3 is TGTGCCAGCAGCCAACAGGGTTCCTACGAGCAGTACGTC.

The rearrangement joins TRBV19 to TRBJ2-3; 7 positions match TRBD1. The CDR3 spans 13 residues. J gave up 0 bases and V 6 bases, and 0 bases lay outside the gene matches. Germline V gene sequence: CDR1 LNHDA, CDR2 SQIVND (reference sequence). CDR3 sequence reads: CASRQGSTDTQYF. As DNA, the CDR3 is TGTGCCAGTAGACAGGGGAGCACAGATACGCAGTATTTT.

The V and J genes are TRBV19 and TRBJ1-5, with D hard to call. The V end was cut by 7 bases, the J end by 0 bases, with 13 bases between. The CDR3 has 15 residues. Germline lookup yields CDR1 LNHDA and CDR2 SQIVND (reference sequence). The CDR3 nucleotides read TGTGCCAGTACCCAGAACTCGGGTAGCAATCAGCCCCAGCATTTT. It is translated as CASTQNSGSNQPQHF.

V gene TRBV5-6 combines with J gene TRBJ2-7; a weak D match, TRBD1 (5 bases). Germline CDR1 is SGHDT and CDR2 is YYEEEE. V lost 4 bases, J lost 0 bases, and 11 bases lay in between. The CDR3 is made up of 14 amino acids. The CDR3 here is CASSTTGISYEQYV. The CDR3 bases are TGTGCCAGCAGCACAACAGGAATCTCCTACGAGCAGTACGTC.

This rearrangement joins TRBV5-1 to TRBJ1-2; 11 bases fit TRBD1. The length of the CDR3 is 16 residues. The J segment lost 3 bases and the V segment lost 2 bases, leaving 6 bases of the junction unmatched. Germline CDR1 is SGHRS and CDR2 is YFSETQ. This CDR3 is CASSLRPGQGDYGYTF. CDR3 nucleotides: TGCGCCAGCAGCTTACGTCCGGGACAGGGGGACTATGGCTACACCTTC.

The V and J genes are TRBV5-1 and TRBJ2-3; D perhaps matches TRBD2 (6 bases). Germline assignment: CDR1 SGHRS and CDR2 YFSETQ. The CDR3 has 14 amino acids. The V end was cut by 1 base, the J end by 4 bases, with 10 bases between. The DNA for the CDR3 is TGCGCCAGCAGCTTGCGACTAGAAGCAGATACGCAGTATTTT. This translates into CASSLRLEADTQYF.

The CDR3 reads CASSVEVLGYTF. In DNA form, the CDR3 reads TGTGCCAGCAGTGTTGAGGTACTCGGCTACACCTTC. The chain carries TRBV2 and TRBJ1-2, with unresolved D. CDR1 and CDR2 (germline): SNHLY, FYNNEI. Deletions cut 4 bases from V and 8 bases from J, with 11 bases between. This CDR3 comprises 12 residues.

This clone was counted between two and nine times. This chain uses TRBV6-1 with TRBJ1-5, with a tentative D call TRBD1 (5 bases). V lost 1 base to trimming and J lost 7 bases, with 20 bases between them. This CDR3 has 17 amino acids. CDR1 is MNHNS and CDR2 is SASEGT in the germline V gene. CDR3 in amino acids: CASSEDRWGRGGQPQHF. In nucleotides, the CDR3 is TGTGCCAGCAGTGAAGACCGGTGGGGGAGGGGTGGGCAGCCCCAGCATTTT.